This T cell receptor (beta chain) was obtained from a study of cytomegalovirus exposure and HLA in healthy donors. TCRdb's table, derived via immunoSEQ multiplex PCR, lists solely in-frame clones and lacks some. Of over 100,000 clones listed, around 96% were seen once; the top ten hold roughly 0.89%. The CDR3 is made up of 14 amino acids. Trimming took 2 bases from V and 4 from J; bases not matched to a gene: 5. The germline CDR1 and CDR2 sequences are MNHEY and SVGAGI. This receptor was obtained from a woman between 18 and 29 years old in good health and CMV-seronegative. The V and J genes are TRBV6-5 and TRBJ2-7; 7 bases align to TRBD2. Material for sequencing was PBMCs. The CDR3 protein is CASSYSGVDYEQYF. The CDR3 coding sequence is TGTGCCAGCAGTTACAGCGGGGTTGATTACGAGCAGTACTTC.